One sample yielded the 5 T cell receptor beta chains listed below, sequenced in a study of T cell responses to AZD1222 COVID-19 vaccine. The method was immunoSEQ multiplex PCR; TCRdb's version includes in-frame clones alone and lacks a portion of them. Here the sample spans about 130,000 clones, 86% being singletons. The source was peripheral blood, collected on day 0 of AZD1222 vaccination. All receptors come from an adult in good health.

The chain employs TRBV19 and TRBJ2-3; D perhaps matches TRBD2 (6 bases). Looked up from germline, CDR1 is LNHDA and CDR2 is SQIVND (reference sequence). The CDR3 has 14 amino acids. V was clipped by 5 bases and J by 3 bases, with 12 bases between them. CDR3 loop: CASSDGTGTDTQYF. CDR3 nucleotides: TGTGCCAGTAGTGACGGGACTGGTACAGATACGCAGTATTTT.

The CDR3 sequence is CAWSVARNTEAFF. Here the CDR3 DNA reads TGTGCCTGGAGTGTAGCGAGAAACACTGAAGCTTTCTTT. This rearrangement joins TRBV30 to TRBJ1-1; D is ambiguous. The CDR3 is made up of 13 amino acids. Germline V gene lookup returns CDR1 GTSNPN and CDR2 SVGIG (reference sequence). V was clipped by 0 bases and J by 2 bases, with 7 bases between them.

The chain uses TRBV21-1 and TRBJ2-7; the listed D gene, TRBD1, was not tested against the DNA. TRBV21-1 counts as a pseudogene. The CDR3 runs 13 residues. CDR3 in amino acids: CASFVDRANEQYF. The CDR3 bases are TGTGCCAGCTTCGTGGACAGGGCCAACGAGCAGTACTTC.

CDR3 in amino acids: CASVRTASGITEAFF. As DNA, the CDR3 is TGTGCCAGCGTTAGGACAGCCTCAGGGATCACTGAAGCTTTCTTT. The genes are TRBV6-5 and TRBJ1-1, with D perhaps TRBD1 (6 bases). V was clipped by 8 bases and J by 4 bases, with 20 bases between them. This CDR3 spans 15 amino acids. CDR1 is MNHEY and CDR2 is SVGAGI in the germline V gene.

This chain uses TRBV5-6 with TRBJ1-5; tentative D call: TRBD1 (6 bases). The germline V gene encodes CDR1 SGHDT and CDR2 YYEEEE. V was pared by 1 base and J by 6 bases, with 8 bases between. The CDR3 spans 13 residues. In DNA, the CDR3 is TGTGCCAGCAGCTTGTTAGGGGGTCAGCCCCAGCATTTT. Its translation: CASSLLGGQPQHF.